This TCR beta chain stems from a study of T cell responses to AZD1222 COVID-19 vaccine. The study's findings and limits: The study found vaccine-associated CD4 TCRs spanning spike, dominant at 160-218 and 743-854.

Libraries were prepared by immunoSEQ multiplex PCR; TCRdb keeps only in-frame clonotypes and omits some of them. The repertoire consists of about 220,000 clones, with 85% to 95% occurring once and the leading ten covering roughly 1%. The CDR3 has 19 amino acids. About this clone: Its target is not known.

The V call is TRBV21-1, the J call TRBJ1-3. TRBV21-1 is classified as a pseudogene. Sequencing used peripheral blood, obtained on day 0 of MenACWY control vaccination. The sequence derives from an adult in good health. This chain's CDR3 is CASSKEGRCRQGSGNTIYF. CDR3 nucleotide sequence: TGTGCCAGCAGCAAAGAGGGTCGGTGTAGGCAAGGCTCTGGAAACACCATATATTTT.